One and the same sample provided the 31 T cell receptor beta chains below, sequenced in a study of blood T cell repertoires in COVID-19. Profiling relied on immunoSEQ multiplex PCR, and the TCRdb table lists in-frame clones only, not all of them. Here the sample spans approximately 90,000 clones, roughly 85% being singletons. What was sequenced was peripheral blood. The receptors come from an elderly man with acute or convalescent COVID-19.

J is TRBJ2-3 and V is TRBV6-4, with 8 nucleotides matching TRBD2. There are 15 residues in the CDR3. Germline assignment: CDR1 MRHNA and CDR2 SNTAGT. After removal of 4 bases from V and 5 bases from J, the junction contained 8 bases not matched to a gene. CDR3 protein: CASSAVSGKRDTQYF. CDR3 sequence (DNA): TGTGCCAGCAGTGCTGTTAGCGGGAAGAGAGATACGCAGTATTTT.

V usage is TRBV6-5 and J usage is TRBJ1-1; 8 bases are shared with TRBD1. This CDR3 is 14 amino acids long. With V trimmed by 6 bases and J by 5 bases, 8 bases remained unmatched. CDR1 is MNHEY and CDR2 is SVGAGI in the germline V gene. The CDR3 DNA reads TGTGCCAGCAGAGTGACAGGGGACCGTACTGAAGCTTTCTTT. Translation gives CASRVTGDRTEAFF.

This chain links TRBV29-1 with TRBJ2-2; TRBD2 aligns across 10 bases. The ends lost 6 bases at V and 7 bases at J; junction bases unmatched: 5. The germline V gene encodes CDR1 SQVTM and CDR2 ANQGSEA. CDR3 size: 13 residues. The DNA for the CDR3 is TGCAGCGTCTTTAGCGGGAGGAACGGGGAGCTGTTTTTT. Translated, it gives CSVFSGRNGELFF.

This clone was seen a handful of times. The J gene is TRBJ1-1, the V gene TRBV28, with TRBD1 identical over 8 bases. This CDR3 spans 14 amino acids. V dropped 8 bases and J dropped 1; count of bases not matched to a gene: 6. Germline lookup yields CDR1 MDHEN and CDR2 SYDVKM. The CDR3 region is CASGKTGGNTEAFF. Written as DNA, the CDR3 is TGTGCCAGCGGTAAAACAGGGGGGAACACTGAAGCTTTCTTT.

V is TRBV12-3 or TRBV12-4 and J is TRBJ1-2, with unresolved D. The V end lost 2 bases, the J end lost 5 bases, and 9 bases lay between the germline ends. The CDR3 is 13 residues long. The CDR3 DNA reads as TGTGCCAGCAGTTTAACATTGGAGTATGGCTACACCTTC. Its protein is CASSLTLEYGYTF.

This chain connects TRBV7-8 to TRBJ2-7; TRBD1 is a possible D gene (6 bases). The CDR3 spans 15 residues. CDR1 and CDR2 from the germline V gene are SGHVS and FQNEAQ. V was clipped by 4 bases and J by 0 bases, with 13 bases between them. The CDR3 reads CASSSETGYSYEQYF. The CDR3 DNA sequence: TGTGCCAGCAGCTCAGAGACAGGATACTCCTACGAGCAGTACTTC.

The CDR3 here is CASSKLVDSTNTGELFF. CDR3 nucleotides: TGTGCCAGCAGCAAACTTGTTGACTCGACGAACACCGGGGAGCTGTTTTTT. The rearrangement joins TRBV21-1 to TRBJ2-2; the DNA was not compared with TRBD2, the D call given in the table. TRBV21-1 is flagged as a pseudogene. The CDR3 runs to 17 residues.

The chain is built from TRBV3-1 (or the pseudogene TRBV3-2) and TRBJ1-2; D uncertain. The V gene's germline CDR1 is LGHDT and CDR2 YNNKEL (reference sequence). Trimming removed 1 base at V and 7 bases at J, with 16 bases between. This CDR3 has 15 residues. In DNA, the CDR3 is TGTGCCAGCAGCCAAGGTTCAGGCATAGGTGGTGGCTACACCTTC. The encoded protein is CASSQGSGIGGGYTF.

The genes are TRBV7-9 and TRBJ1-4; TRBD1 might be the D (5 bases). CDR1 is SEHNR and CDR2 is FQNEAQ in the germline V gene (reference sequence). The CDR3 runs 15 residues. Trimming pared 0 bases from V and 8 bases from J, leaving 13 bases between. CDR3 amino acids: CASSLAGRVNEKLFF. The CDR3 DNA sequence: TGTGCCAGCAGCTTAGCAGGCAGGGTTAACGAAAAACTGTTTTTT.

V gene TRBV7-3 combines with J gene TRBJ1-2; 7 nucleotides align to TRBD1. The ends lost 5 bases at V and 2 bases at J; junction bases unmatched: 5. Germline V gives CDR1 SGHTA, CDR2 FQGTGA. The length of the CDR3 is 14 residues. In DNA, the CDR3 is TGTGCCAGCAGCCCTGGGGACAGAAACTATGGCTACACCTTC. Its translation is CASSPGDRNYGYTF.

The V gene is TRBV4-3, the J gene TRBJ1-6; tentatively, D is TRBD1 (5 bases). Trimming stripped 0 bases from V and 10 bases from J, with 19 bases between. The CDR3 loop spans 17 amino acids. CDR1 and CDR2 from the germline V gene are LGHNA and YSLEER. CDR3 loop: CASSQEFWGGAGSPLHF. As DNA, the CDR3 is TGCGCCAGCAGCCAAGAATTCTGGGGCGGGGCAGGCTCACCCCTCCACTTT.

The chain combines TRBV18 with TRBJ2-2, with TRBD1 matching over 8 bases. The V and J ends lost 5 bases and 10 bases, in that order; junction bases with no gene match: 15. CDR1 and CDR2 (germline): KGHSH, LQKENI. The CDR3 contains 16 residues. CDR3 bases: TGTGCCAGCTCAGAGGAGAGGACAGGGTATCAGGAGGAGCTGTTTTTT. It yields the protein CASSEERTGYQEELFF.

A few counts support this clone. The chain combines TRBV6-5 with TRBJ2-5, with TRBD2 matching 9 bases. Germline V gives CDR1 MNHEY, CDR2 SVGAGI. V shed 0 bases and J 1 base; nucleotides not matched to a gene: 3. This CDR3 region has 16 residues. This CDR3 reads CASSYSVTSGQETQYF. The CDR3 nucleotides are TGTGCCAGCAGTTACTCCGTGACTAGCGGCCAAGAGACCCAGTACTTC.

The V gene is TRBV11-2, the J gene TRBJ1-4; possible D gene TRBD1, 5 bases. The germline V gene encodes CDR1 SGHAT and CDR2 FQNNGV. V was clipped by 8 bases and J by 4 bases, with 11 bases between them. CDR3 length: 13 residues. This chain's CDR3 is CASFGGGNEKLFF. The CDR3 DNA is TGTGCCAGCTTCGGGGGGGGTAATGAAAAACTGTTTTTT.

This chain connects TRBV5-8 to TRBJ2-2; perhaps TRBD2 as D (6 bases). V was trimmed by 2 bases and J by 6 bases, leaving 23 bases between them. This CDR3 has 18 residues. Per germline, CDR1 SGHTS and CDR2 YDEGEE. CDR3 protein: CASSLRTGVAVRSGELFF. CDR3 nucleotides: TGTGCCAGCAGCTTACGGACGGGGGTAGCGGTGAGATCCGGGGAGCTGTTTTTT.

This clone was observed once. The gene calls are TRBV2 and TRBJ1-6; 7 bases fit TRBD1. The germline gives CDR1 SNHLY, CDR2 FYNNEI. The trim removed 7 bases at V and 6 bases at J, leaving 3 bases unmatched. The CDR3 spans 13 residues. This CDR3 reads CASKGTVNSPLHF. CDR3 nucleotides: TGTGCCAGCAAGGGGACAGTTAATTCACCCCTCCACTTT.

The table lists this clone with a count of one. The chain uses TRBV30 and TRBJ1-4, with D unresolved. The V and J ends lost 0 bases and 8 bases respectively, with 13 bases between them. Germline CDR1 and CDR2: GTSNPN and SVGIG (reference sequence). The CDR3 is made up of 14 amino acids. In DNA form, the CDR3 reads TGTGCCTGGAGTGTCGGGGTTGGGAGGGAAAAACTGTTTTTT. Amino acid sequence: CAWSVGVGREKLFF.

This rearrangement joins TRBV5-1 to TRBJ1-3, with 11 bases that match TRBD1. The J segment lost 4 bases and the V segment lost 0 bases, leaving 3 bases of the junction unmatched. Germline loops: CDR1 SGHRS, CDR2 YFSETQ. CDR3 length: 16 amino acids. DNA of the CDR3: TGCGCCAGCAGCTTGGGGACAGGGGGCGGAGGAAACACCATATATTTT. Amino acid sequence: CASSLGTGGGGNTIYF.

This chain links TRBV9 with TRBJ2-1, with 9 bases identical to TRBD2. J gave up 2 bases and V 7 bases, and 10 bases lay outside the gene matches. Germline CDR1 SGDLS, CDR2 YYNGEE. The CDR3 loop spans 16 amino acids. CDR3 sequence (DNA): TGTGCCAGCGACGACCGTAGCGGGAGACCCTACAATGAGCAGTTCTTC. Amino acids: CASDDRSGRPYNEQFF.

V is TRBV14 and J is TRBJ2-3; a possible D gene is TRBD2 (6 bases). V lost 0 bases, J lost 6 bases, and 7 bases lay in between. Looked up from germline, CDR1 is SGHDN and CDR2 is FVKESK. This CDR3 is built from 13 residues. CDR3 in amino acids: CASSQDRGDTQYF. The CDR3 DNA reads TGTGCCAGCAGCCAAGATCGGGGGGATACGCAGTATTTT.

This clone was observed once. V usage is TRBV27 and J usage is TRBJ2-7, with TRBD1 matching over 10 bases. The J segment lost 1 base and the V segment lost 6 bases, leaving 6 bases of the junction unmatched. CDR3 size: 15 residues. CDR1 MNHEY and CDR2 SMNVEV come from the germline V gene (reference sequence). CDR3 coding DNA: TGTGCCAGCAGGGCCGACAGGGGGCCATCCTACGAGCAGTACTTC. Translation gives CASRADRGPSYEQYF.

The CDR3 loop reads CASSSGLAASTDTQYF. CDR3 DNA sequence: TGTGCCAGCAGCTCGGGACTAGCGGCCTCGACAGATACGCAGTATTTT. The rearrangement links TRBV7-9 to TRBJ2-3; 11 nucleotides line up with TRBD2. There are 16 residues in the CDR3. V was clipped by 4 bases and J by 3 bases; unmatched bases: 6. From germline, CDR1 is SEHNR and CDR2 FQNEAQ (reference sequence). The complete variable domain, with remaining parts taken from reference TRBV7-9 and TRBJ2-3, reads DTGVSQNPRHKITKRGQNVTFRCDPISEHNRLYWYRQTLGQGPEFLTYFQNEAQLEKSRLLSDRFSAERPKGSFSTLEIQRTEQGDSAMYLCASSSGLAASTDTQYFGPGTRLTVL.

The chain employs TRBV6-1 and TRBJ2-7, with D perhaps TRBD1 (5 bases). The CDR3 has 12 amino acids. With 2 bases removed from V and 3 bases from J, the gap between germline ends came to 5 bases. Germline CDR1 MNHNS, CDR2 SASEGT. CDR3 amino acids: CASSERGYEQYF. The DNA of the CDR3 is TGTGCCAGCAGTGAAAGGGGCTACGAGCAGTACTTC.

The rearrangement uses TRBV6-6 and TRBJ1-3, with D possibly matching TRBD1 (5 bases). Trimming took 5 bases from V and 2 from J, leaving 19 bases between them. CDR3 size: 17 residues. CDR1 and CDR2 (germline): MNHNY, SVGAGI (reference sequence). CDR3: CASSRNLQGGTGNTIYF. In DNA form, the CDR3 reads TGTGCCAGCAGTCGCAACCTCCAGGGAGGAACTGGAAACACCATATATTTT.

This CDR3 is CASSPGLVYNEQFF. Here the CDR3 DNA reads TGTGCCAGCAGCCCGGGACTAGTCTACAATGAGCAGTTCTTC. The chain is built from TRBV6-5 and TRBJ2-1; the match to TRBD2 covers 8 bases. The trim removed 6 bases at V and 3 bases at J, leaving 4 bases unmatched. The CDR3 covers 14 residues. Germline V lookup: CDR1 MNHEY, CDR2 SVGAGI.

V is TRBV28 and J is TRBJ1-5, with a weak D call TRBD1 (5 bases). Germline V gene lookup returns CDR1 MDHEN and CDR2 SYDVKM. The CDR3 sequence is 14 residues long. V lost 7 bases, J lost 11 bases, and 21 bases lay in between. For the CDR3, the DNA is TGTGCCAGCAACCCGGGAGGGGACCTTCCGACCCAGCATTTT. Translation gives CASNPGGDLPTQHF.

V gene TRBV3-1 (or the pseudogene TRBV3-2) combines with J gene TRBJ2-1, with TRBD2 as a possible D gene (6 bases). The length of the CDR3 is 18 residues. Looked up from germline, CDR1 is LGHDT and CDR2 is YNNKEL (reference sequence). V dropped 4 bases and J dropped 4 bases, with 23 bases sitting between them. CDR3 bases: TGTGCCAGCAGCCGCGCCAGAGTTAGCGGCGTAGGGTACAATGAGCAGTTCTTC. Protein: CASSRARVSGVGYNEQFF.

The CDR3 sequence is CASSVGIQGMNTEAFF. CDR3 bases: TGTGCCAGCAGCGTAGGTATTCAGGGGATGAACACTGAAGCTTTCTTT. V and J are TRBV9 and TRBJ1-1; possibly TRBD1 for D (6 bases). Trimming cost V 0 bases and J 0 bases, with 12 bases left between them. The V gene's germline CDR1 is SGDLS and CDR2 YYNGEE. The CDR3 contains 16 residues.

The sample holds a few counts of this clone. The V and J genes are TRBV2 and TRBJ1-2, with TRBD1 matching over 10 bases. The CDR3 loop spans 16 amino acids. V was clipped by 5 bases and J by 2 bases; unmatched bases: 8. Per germline, CDR1 SNHLY and CDR2 FYNNEI. In DNA, the CDR3 is TGTGCCAGCAGTTCAACTGACAGGGGGCTGAACTATGGCTACACCTTC. It codes for CASSSTDRGLNYGYTF.

The chain joins TRBV2 to TRBJ2-1; 11 nucleotides match TRBD2. The CDR3 is made up of 15 amino acids. The germline CDR1 and CDR2 sequences are SNHLY and FYNNEI. V shed 5 bases and J 7 bases; nucleotides not matched to a gene: 7. CDR3 nucleotides: TGTGCCAGCAGTTTGACTAGCGGGAATGGGAATGAGCAGTTCTTC. Amino acid sequence: CASSLTSGNGNEQFF.

The chain recombines TRBV6-5 with TRBJ1-5; a weak D match, TRBD1 (5 bases). The germline gives CDR1 MNHEY, CDR2 SVGAGI. The CDR3 spans 13 residues. V gave up 6 bases and J gave up 3 bases, with 9 bases separating them. CDR3 protein: CASRAGPNQPQHF. Here the CDR3 DNA reads TGTGCCAGCAGAGCAGGGCCCAATCAGCCCCAGCATTTT.